This TCR beta chain is from a study of T cell changes during pregnancy in multiple sclerosis. Measured with immunoSEQ multiplex PCR; TCRdb has only the in-frame clones, and not every one. Of tens of thousands of clones in the sample, around 97% were seen once. The CDR3 totals 15 residues. Looked up from germline, CDR1 is MDHEN and CDR2 is SYDVKM. The J segment lost 7 bases and the V segment lost 6 bases, leaving 9 bases of the junction unmatched. The TCR sequence derives from a female donor with multiple sclerosis, enrolled in a pregnancy study. This chain uses TRBV28 with TRBJ2-1; TRBD1 agrees at 10 bases. The sample consisted of CD8+ T cells from peripheral blood mononuclear cells, taken after pregnancy. In DNA form, the CDR3 reads TGTGCCAGCAGGTCGGGACAGGGGAAAACAAATGAGCAGTTCTTC. This translates into CASRSGQGKTNEQFF.